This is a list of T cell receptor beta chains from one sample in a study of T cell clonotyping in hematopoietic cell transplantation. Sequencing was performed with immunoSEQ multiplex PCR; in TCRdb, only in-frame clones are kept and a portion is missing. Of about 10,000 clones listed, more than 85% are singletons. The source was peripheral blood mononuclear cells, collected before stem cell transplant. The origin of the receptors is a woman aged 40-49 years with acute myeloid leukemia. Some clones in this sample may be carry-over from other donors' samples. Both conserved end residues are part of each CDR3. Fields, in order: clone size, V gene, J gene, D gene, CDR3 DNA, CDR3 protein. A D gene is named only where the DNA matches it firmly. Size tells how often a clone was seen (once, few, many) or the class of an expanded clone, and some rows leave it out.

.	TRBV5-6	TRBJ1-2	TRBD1	TGTGCCAGCAGCATCGGGACAGGGACGATTAGAGGTTTCTACACCTTC	CASSIGTGTIRGFYTF
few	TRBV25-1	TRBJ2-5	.	TGTGCCAGCAGTGATGAAACAGGGAAAGAGACCCAGTACTTC	CASSDETGKETQYF
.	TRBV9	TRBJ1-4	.	TGTGCCAGCAGCGCCATGGGGGGTGGCGAAAAACTGTTTTTT	CASSAMGGGEKLFF
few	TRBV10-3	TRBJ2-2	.	TGTGCCATCAAAGGGGGGGCTCCAGGACAGGTTAACACCGGGGAGCTGTTTTTT	CAIKGGAPGQVNTGELFF
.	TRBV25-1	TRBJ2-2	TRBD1	TGTGCCAGCAGTGCCCTCAGGCAGGGACAGGGGAACACCGGGGAGCTGTTTTTT	CASSALRQGQGNTGELFF
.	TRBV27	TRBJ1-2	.	TGTGCCAGCTCTCGGGGGCTCGGTAACTATGGCTACACCTTC	CASSRGLGNYGYTF
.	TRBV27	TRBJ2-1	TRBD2	TGTGCCAGCACTGCGGGAGAGGTGTACAATGAGCAGTTCTTC	CASTAGEVYNEQFF
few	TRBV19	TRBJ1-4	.	TGTGCCAGTAGTATAGATCAGTCCGTCCTTGGAAAACTGTTTTTT	CASSIDQSVLGKLFF
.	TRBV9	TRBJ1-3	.	TGTGCCAGCAGCGTAGTCGGTACTGGAAACACCATATATTTT	CASSVVGTGNTIYF
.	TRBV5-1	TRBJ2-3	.	TGCGCCAGCAGCTTGGAGCACATCACAGATACGCAGTATTTT	CASSLEHITDTQYF
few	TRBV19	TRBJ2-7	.	TGTGCCAGTAGTAAAGACAGGAATTTGCTCGAGCAGTACTTC	CASSKDRNLLEQYF
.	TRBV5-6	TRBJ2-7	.	TGTGCCAGCAGCTCCTCCTACGAGCAGTACTTC	CASSSSYEQYF
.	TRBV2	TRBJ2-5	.	TGTGCCAGCAGTCTGAACCGTAGCCCCGGGGAGACCCAGTACTTC	CASSLNRSPGETQYF
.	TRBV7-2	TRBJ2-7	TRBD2	TGTGCCAGCAGCACGGGACTAGCGTTCTCCTACGAGCAGTACTTC	CASSTGLAFSYEQYF
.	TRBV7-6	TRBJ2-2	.	TGTGCCAGCAGCTTGGGGAGTATAAGCACCGGGGAGCTGTTTTTT	CASSLGSISTGELFF
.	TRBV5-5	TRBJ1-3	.	TGTGCCAGCAGCTTGAGGGACTCCAGAACGAGCTCTGGAAACACCATATATTTT	CASSLRDSRTSSGNTIYF
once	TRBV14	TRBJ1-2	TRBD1	TGTGCCAGCAGCCGACAGGGGGCCAACTATGGCTACACCTTC	CASSRQGANYGYTF
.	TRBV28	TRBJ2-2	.	TGTGCCAGCAGCGACGTCCGGGAACATACCGGGGAGCTGTTTTTT	CASSDVREHTGELFF
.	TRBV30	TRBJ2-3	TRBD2	TGTGCCTCGCCCAGAGCGGGAGGCTCAAGCACAGATACGCAGTATTTT	CASPRAGGSSTDTQYF
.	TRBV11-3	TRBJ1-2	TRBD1	TGTGCCAGCAGCTTAGGCCCAGGGGGCCAGTGGGGCTACACCTTC	CASSLGPGGQWGYTF
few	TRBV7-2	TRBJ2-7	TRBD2	TGTGCCAGCAGCAAGGGACTAGCGGGAGTTAGCTCCTACGAGCAGTACTTC	CASSKGLAGVSSYEQYF
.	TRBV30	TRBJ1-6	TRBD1	TGTGCCTGGTCTAAGGGGGCGAGTAATTCACCCCTCCACTTT	CAWSKGASNSPLHF
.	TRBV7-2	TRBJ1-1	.	TGTGCCAGCACCGACCCTACAGGCGGACGGAACACTGAAGCTTTCTTT	CASTDPTGGRNTEAFF
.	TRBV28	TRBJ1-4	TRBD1	TGTGCCAGCAGTTTTGGGGTGGGGGACAGGGGGCCCCTCGCAACTAATGAAAAACTGTTTTTT	CASSFGVGDRGPLATNEKLFF
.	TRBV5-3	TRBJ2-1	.	TGTGCCAGAAGCTCACGATTCAATCTGGAGAATGAGCAGTTCTTC	CARSSRFNLENEQFF
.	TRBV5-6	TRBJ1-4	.	TGTGCCAGCAGCTTACTGGCAACTAATGAAAAACTGTTTTTT	CASSLLATNEKLFF
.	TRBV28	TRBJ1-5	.	TGTGCCAGCAGTTGGGGGAATCAGCCCCAGCATTTT	CASSWGNQPQHF
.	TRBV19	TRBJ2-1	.	TGTGCCAGTAGTCCAATCGGAGGGCCCTACTACAATGAGCAGTTCTTC	CASSPIGGPYYNEQFF
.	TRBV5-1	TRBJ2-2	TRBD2	TGCGCCAGCAGCCGTCACTTTACCTTGAGCGGGAGGGCCCTCACCGGGGAGCTGTTTTTT	CASSRHFTLSGRALTGELFF